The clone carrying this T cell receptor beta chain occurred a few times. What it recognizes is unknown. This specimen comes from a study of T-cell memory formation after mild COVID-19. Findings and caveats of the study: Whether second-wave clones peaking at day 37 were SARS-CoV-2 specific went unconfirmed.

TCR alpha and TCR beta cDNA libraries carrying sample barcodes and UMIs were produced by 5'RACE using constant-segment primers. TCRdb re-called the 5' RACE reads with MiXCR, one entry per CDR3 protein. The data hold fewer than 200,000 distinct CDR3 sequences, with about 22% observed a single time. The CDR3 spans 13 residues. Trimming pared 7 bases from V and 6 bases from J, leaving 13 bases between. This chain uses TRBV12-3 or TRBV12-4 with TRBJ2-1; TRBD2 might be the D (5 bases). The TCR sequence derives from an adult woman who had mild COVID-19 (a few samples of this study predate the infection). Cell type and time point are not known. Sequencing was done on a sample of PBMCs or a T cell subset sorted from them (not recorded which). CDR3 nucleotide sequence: TGTGCCAGCATCCAAACTAGGTCCAATGAGCAGTTCTTC. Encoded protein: CASIQTRSNEQFF.